This T cell receptor (beta chain) comes out of a study of radiotherapy plus CTLA-4 blockade in lung cancer. Study overall: Disease control was seen in approximately 30% of patients, objective responses in roughly 17%.

Assay: immunoSEQ multiplex PCR; the TCRdb copy retains only in-frame clones and omits some. In the table there are tens of thousands of clones, roughly 85% of which are singletons. Focal radiation with ipilimumab CTLA-4 blockade was given to patients with chemo-refractory metastatic non-small-cell lung cancer. With respect to this clone: Its antigen is as yet unknown.

V shed 0 bases and J 10 bases; nucleotides not matched to a gene: 9. Germline CDR1 and CDR2: SGHNT and YYREEE (reference sequence). CDR3 length equals 16 residues. Points from the study as a whole: In blood, tumor-derived TCR clones expanded after radiotherapy plus ipilimumab.

The sequence was obtained from a human donor with non-small cell lung cancer who had a complete response to radiotherapy plus ipilimumab. The chain combines TRBV5-4 with TRBJ2-1; TRBD2 aligns across 11 bases. Sequenced here: peripheral blood, sampled from a patient treated with radiotherapy plus ipilimumab. CDR3 loop: CASSLDRASGRREQFF. CDR3 coding DNA: TGTGCCAGCAGCTTGGATAGGGCTAGCGGGAGGCGAGAGCAGTTCTTC. The variable domain in full, with the rest retrieved from reference TRBV5-4 and TRBJ2-1, is ETGVTQSPTHLIKTRGQQVTLRCSSQSGHNTVSWYQQALGQGPQFIFQYYREEENGRGNFPPRFSGLQFPNYSSELNVNALELDDSALYLCASSLDRASGRREQFFGPGTRLTVL.